A selection of T cell receptor beta chains follows, all from one sample in a study of T cells in Graves' hyperthyroidism and ophthalmopathy. TCRdb ran MiXCR on the multiplex PCR reads and lists one entry per CDR3 protein. The sample records approximately 710,000 distinct CDR3 sequences, roughly a sixth being singletons. The source material was blood. These TCRs come from a man aged 50 or older with Graves' hyperthyroidism. The CDR3 runs from the conserved cysteine through the conserved F or W. Where a row states a size, it is once, few, many or the class of an expanded clone; other rows omit it.

J | V | size | CDR3
TRBJ1-2 | TRBV5-1 | NA | CASSLLGSDNGYTF
TRBJ1-2 | TRBV7-9 | NA | CASSNPGTRANYGYTF
TRBJ1-6 | TRBV6-1 | many | CASSTRDRINSPLHF
TRBJ2-5 | TRBV27 | many | CASGKRWGEETQYF
TRBJ1-2 | TRBV18 | many | CASSRPDYGYTF
TRBJ2-6 | TRBV14 | few | CASKDISGANVLTF
TRBJ2-1 | TRBV27 | many | CASSFRSGRSYNEQFF
TRBJ2-5 | TRBV7-3 | many | CASSSGVAGASETQYF
TRBJ1-1 | TRBV20-1 | many | CSASSGTLLRNTEAFF
TRBJ2-5 | TRBV20-1 | many | CSAISSGDPQETQYF
TRBJ1-5 | TRBV18 | few | CASSGGQVSNQPQHF
TRBJ2-2 | TRBV7-3 | few | CASSKLAGGPTGELFF
TRBJ2-1 | TRBV7-8 | many | CASSLPGSPYNEQFF
TRBJ1-2 | TRBV4-1 | NA | CASSVDRSPNYGYTF
TRBJ2-6 | TRBV5-1 | many | CASSWGQGARGANVLTF
TRBJ1-2 | TRBV24-1 | NA | CATSDMDNNYGYTF
TRBJ2-6 | TRBV7-9 | few | CASSFPRTGPGGANVLTF
TRBJ1-1 | TRBV5-5 | NA | CASISFTGGASTEAFF
TRBJ1-1 | TRBV7-9 | few | CASSLTTGSITEAFF
TRBJ1-6 | TRBV5-8 | few | CASSLRTENSPLHF
TRBJ1-2 | TRBV12-3/TRBV12-4 | NA | CASSTRDRVIYGYTF
TRBJ2-7 | TRBV7-2 | many | CASSSNRGINEQYF
TRBJ2-1 | TRBV7-3 | many | CASSLRSSGVYNEQFF
TRBJ2-7 | TRBV13 | once | CASSTSTGGWYEQYF
TRBJ2-5 | TRBV6-9 | few | CASSYQGETQYF
TRBJ1-1 | TRBV11-1 | many | CASTLMNTEAFF
TRBJ2-1 | TRBV5-6 | NA | CASTVRTSGRRNEQFF
TRBJ1-5 | TRBV18 | few | CASSPRGGDREDQHF
TRBJ2-2 | TRBV28 | many | CASSLPGLPFANTGELFF
TRBJ2-2 | TRBV30 | many | CAWSVNRRTGELFF
TRBJ2-7 | TRBV4-3 | NA | CASSIGLRTSGRPSSYEQYF
TRBJ1-3 | TRBV10-3 | many | CAISESGSGNTIYF
TRBJ2-5 | TRBV7-8 | many | CASNFRRGAGEGFETQYF
TRBJ2-3 | TRBV20-1 | NA | CSASPLAGGPSADTQYF
TRBJ1-6 | TRBV9 | many | CASSVTPVGYNSPLHF
TRBJ1-5 | TRBV2 | many | CASSERGQGLQPQHF
TRBJ1-5 | TRBV14 | few | CASSPRRAKIWDQPQHF
TRBJ1-1 | TRBV4-2 | NA | CASSQKLRTAENTEAFF
TRBJ1-1 | TRBV6-2/TRBV6-3 | few | CASSPGHEGDTEAFF
TRBJ2-1 | TRBV4-1 | few | CASSQVGLAAIGFF
TRBJ1-1 | TRBV12-3/TRBV12-4 | many | CASSRSNTEAFF
TRBJ2-1 | TRBV12-5 | many | CASGFNVETEPYNEQFF
TRBJ2-1 | TRBV5-1 | many | CASSLTGTGDRYNEQFF
TRBJ2-1 | TRBV3-1 | few | CASSSSRGSYNEQFF
TRBJ2-3 | TRBV24-1 | few | CATLDSTDTQYF
TRBJ2-1 | TRBV7-2 | many | CASSVVRGRGNEQFF